What follows describes a single T cell receptor beta chain. Its recognized antigen is unknown. Base qualities are missing; no much larger clone stands one base away. This specimen belongs to a study of shared T cell receptors in the human thymus (dated by TCRdb to the early 2020s). As for the study more broadly: The study investigated the way shared, self-reactive T-cell receptor alpha chains are produced in the human thymus.

Library prep was done by the immunoSEQ multiplex PCR assay. The source is immuneACCESS, and TCRdb retained only in-frame sequences with V and J called. Part of the clones is not carried over; for the studies checked, unresolved V genes explain less than half of this, and the remainder is unexplained. Present in this sample are under 850,000 clones, roughly 90% of which were seen just once. Of the sample, 0.01% falls within the top ten clones. From its cysteine to its phenylalanine, the CDR3 spans 16 amino acids. The sequence is cut down to CDR3 DNA, 48 bases in frame from base 1. For this chain, trimming is 6 bases at the V end and 6 bases at the J end, and the number of junction bases without a gene match is 12. CDR1 is given as MDHEN and CDR2 as SYDVKM, both from the germline V gene. The sample also formed part of further work on human thymus T cells. As that second study puts it: Immunologically healthy infants undergoing open corrective cardiac surgery for congenital heart defects in Finland were used as donors. Thymus tissue was collected as surgical resects that were removed during corrective cardiac surgery. V and J gene segment usage appeared biased in both thymic and peripheral blood repertoires. Highly overlapping thymic TCR repertoires among unrelated individuals were reported in the related research. The study described the TCR alpha and beta repertoires in under 10 infant thymus samples and a few matching peripheral blood samples. Donor ages ranged from about 7 to 244 days, and the cohort comprised about six male and a couple of female infants. After being mechanically released from the tissue, thymocytes were kept at -70 degrees C in pellets of about 8.5-30 million cells. A QIAsymphony instrument was used to extract genomic DNA from frozen cell pellets. TCRB and TCRAD loci were amplified from a standardized quantity of quality-controlled genomic DNA using the immunoSEQ multiplex PCR assay. Amplicons spanned the V(D)J region at a length sufficient to cover the CDR3 and identify V and J genes. Amplicon sequencing was performed on an Illumina platform through the commercial immunoSEQ service. Primer bias and sequencing errors were corrected as previously described, and TCRAD and TCRB definitions were based on the IMGT database. Analysis of the repertoires was done with immunoSEQ Analyzer 3.0 and VDJTools and included basic statistics, V/J segment usage, diversity estimates, rarefaction and pairwise overlap. Diversity was estimated with Chao1, ChaoE, Efron-Thisted, Shannon and inverse Simpson indices, and also on datasets down-sampled to the smallest sample. Repertoire overlap was determined by strict matching of CDR3 nucleotide sequence, V gene and J gene, and Jaccard-based multidimensional scaling clustering was applied. Thymus samples yielded on average approximately 800,000 unique TCRB clonotypes, compared with roughly 80,000 from blood samples.

Sequenced input: thymocytes. This sequence was found in a boy less than two years old with a congenital heart defect. Donor details come from another sample of the same person, matched by shared clones. The chain is encoded by TRBV28 joined to TRBJ2-5; 11 nucleotides in the junction match TRBD2. The CDR3 here reads CASRHLAGGPVKTQYF. The DNA reads TGTGCCAGCAGACACTTAGCGGGAGGGCCGGTTAAGACCCAGTACTTC.